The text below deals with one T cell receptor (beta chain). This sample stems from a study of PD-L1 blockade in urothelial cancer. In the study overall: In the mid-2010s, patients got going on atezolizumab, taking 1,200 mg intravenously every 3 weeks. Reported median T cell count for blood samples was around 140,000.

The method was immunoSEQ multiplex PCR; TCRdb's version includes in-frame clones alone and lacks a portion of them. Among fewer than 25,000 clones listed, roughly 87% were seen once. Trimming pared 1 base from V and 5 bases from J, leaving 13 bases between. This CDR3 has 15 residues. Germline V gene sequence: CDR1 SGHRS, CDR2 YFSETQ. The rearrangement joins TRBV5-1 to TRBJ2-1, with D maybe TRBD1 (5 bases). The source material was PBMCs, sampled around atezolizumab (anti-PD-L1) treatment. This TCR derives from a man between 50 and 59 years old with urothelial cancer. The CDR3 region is CASSLTGPPNNEQFF. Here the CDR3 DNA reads TGCGCCAGCAGCTTGACAGGTCCCCCCAACAATGAGCAGTTCTTC.